The entry below describes one T cell receptor beta chain. The sample comes from a study of blood T cell repertoires in COVID-19. Overall study: COVID-19 samples collected from the United States, Italy and Spain covered acute and convalescent phases. PBMCs, B-cell-depleted T cells, or T cells provided the cDNA or gDNA that made up the material.

Per the authors' pipeline: Quantification of nucleated cells was approximated via reference gene primer amplification. Assay: immunoSEQ multiplex PCR; the TCRdb copy retains only in-frame clones and omits some. The V and J calls and the clone size are those of that table, but D and trimming were determined from the DNA. Of approximately 200,000 clones detected, approximately 83% appear once; the ten largest clones hold 3% to 3.5%. The CDR3 is made up of 15 amino acids. Unmatched junction bases numbered 3, after V lost 0 bases and J lost 4 bases. The germline V gene encodes CDR1 SGHDT and CDR2 YYEEEE.

The sequence was obtained from a man aged 55 to 70 with acute or convalescent COVID-19. Material for sequencing was peripheral blood. The chain couples TRBV5-6 to TRBJ2-1; 8 bases are shared with TRBD2. CDR3 DNA sequence: TGTGCCAGCAGCTTGGGACTAGCGCCTTACAATGAGCAGTTCTTC. It is translated as CASSLGLAPYNEQFF.